Presented here are 22 T cell receptor beta chains from one specimen sequenced in a study of metastatic and nonmetastatic thyroid tumors (dated by TCRdb to the early 2020s). No treatment had been received by any patient before thyroid surgery. The method was PCR. Sequencing relied on an Illumina HiSeq 4000. Using fastp at Q25 and MiXCR, TCRdb reprocessed the public reads and kept productive beta chains. The sample yields over 20,000 clones; roughly 13% were counted once. The ten largest clones capture roughly 24% of the sample. The sequencing input was blood. The receptors come from a female donor with papillary thyroid cancer or a benign thyroid nodule (not recorded which). Some clones in this sample may be carry-over from other donors' samples.

This clone has a count of ten or more. This rearrangement joins TRBV20-1 to TRBJ1-6, with TRBD1 as a possible D gene (6 bases). Germline V gene data show CDR1 as DFQATT and CDR2 as SNEGSKA (reference sequence). V was trimmed by 1 base and J by 5 bases, leaving 9 bases between them. This CDR3 has 14 residues. The CDR3 DNA reads as TGCAGTGCTAGAGTTCAGGGGAATAATTCACCCCTCCACTTT. Translated, it gives CSARVQGNNSPLHF.

The sample holds many counts of this clone. The rearrangement links TRBV3-1 to TRBJ2-2, with a possible D match to TRBD1 (6 bases). The germline V gene encodes CDR1 LGHDT and CDR2 YNNKEL (reference sequence). V dropped 0 bases and J dropped 7 bases, with 12 bases sitting between them. The CDR3 runs 15 residues. CDR3 nucleotide sequence: TGTGCCAGCAGCCAAGAAGGACAGCGCGGCGGGGAGCTGTTTTTT. Residues: CASSQEGQRGGELFF. Combining the CDR3 with reference TRBV3-1 and TRBJ2-2 gives the whole variable domain DTAVSQTPKYLVTQMGNDKSIKCEQNLGHDTMYWYKQDSKKFLKIMFSYNNKELIINETVPNRFSPKSPDKAHLNLHINSLELGDSAVYFCASSQEGQRGGELFFGEGSRLTVL.

This clone has just one count. This could be a read error, since a much larger clone is one nucleotide away. The V and J genes are TRBV9 and TRBJ2-1; D unresolved. From germline, CDR1 is SGDLS and CDR2 YYNGEE. V was clipped by 0 bases and J by 1 base, with 11 bases between them. This CDR3 spans 16 amino acids. In DNA form, the CDR3 reads TGTGCCAGCAGCGTAGCTACGAGTCGGTCCTACAATGAGCAGTTCTTC. This codes for CASSVATSRSYNEQFF. Combining the CDR3 with reference TRBV9 and TRBJ2-1 gives the whole variable domain DSGVTQTPKHLITATGQRVTLRCSPRSGDLSVYWYQQSLDQGLQFLIQYYNGEERAKGNILERFSAQQFPDLHSELNLSSLELGDSALYFCASSVATSRSYNEQFFGPGTRLTVL.

The chain links TRBV28 to TRBJ2-2; 8 positions agree with TRBD2. The junction had 7 bases not matched to a gene; V was cut back by 2 bases and J by 5 bases. Germline V lookup: CDR1 MDHEN, CDR2 SYDVKM. This CDR3 has 16 amino acids. CDR3 DNA: TGTGCCAGCAGTTTAATTCGGGAGGGCCTTACCGGGGAGCTGTTTTTT. Encoded protein: CASSLIREGLTGELFF. Full variable domain (missing parts from reference TRBV28 and TRBJ2-2): DVKVTQSSRYLVKRTGEKVFLECVQDMDHENMFWYRQDPGLGLRLIYFSYDVKMKEKGDIPEGYSVSREKKERFSLILESASTNQTSMYLCASSLIREGLTGELFFGEGSRLTVL.

This clone was observed many times. The genes are TRBV4-1 and TRBJ1-2; no reliable D call. CDR1 and CDR2 (germline): MGHRA, YSYEKL. V was cut by 0 bases and J by 2 bases, with 4 bases left in between. CDR3 length: 13 residues. CDR3 nucleotides: TGCGCCAGCAGCCAAGAGGGGAACTATGGCTACACCTTC. Its protein is CASSQEGNYGYTF.

This clone was seen many times. The chain carries TRBV3-1 and TRBJ2-1; a weak D match, TRBD2 (5 bases). CDR3 size: 13 residues. Trimming left V 4 bases short and J 9 bases short, with 13 bases between. Germline CDR1 and CDR2: LGHDT and YNNKEL (reference sequence). This CDR3 is CASSLTGKGEQFF. In nucleotides, the CDR3 is TGTGCCAGCAGCCTTACCGGGAAGGGTGAGCAGTTCTTC.

This clone was recorded many times. The rearrangement links TRBV20-1 to TRBJ2-2; 8 nucleotides agree with TRBD2. Germline-derived CDR1 and CDR2 are DFQATT and SNEGSKA (reference sequence). V gave up 5 bases and J gave up 0 bases; unmatched junction bases: 2. The length of the CDR3 is 14 residues. The chain's CDR3 is CSARGGTNTGELFF. The CDR3 DNA reads as TGCAGTGCTCGCGGGGGGACGAACACCGGGGAGCTGTTTTTT.

Notes on this clone: Likely a read error: the CDR3 ends without its conserved phenylalanine or tryptophan. V is TRBV20-1 and J is TRBJ1-2; 7 bases match TRBD1. The CDR3 is 13 amino acids. CDR1 and CDR2 from the germline V gene are DFQATT and SNEGSKA (reference sequence). The V and J ends lost 6 bases and 4 bases, in that order; junction bases with no gene match: 8. The chain's CDR3 is CSARTGVAYGYTL. The CDR3 coding sequence is TGCAGTGCCAGGACAGGCGTGGCCTATGGCTACACCCTC.

In this sample, this clone turned up many times. The chain links TRBV10-3 to TRBJ2-1, with D possibly being TRBD1 (5 bases). V lost 3 bases, J lost 5 bases, and 8 bases lay in between. CDR3 length: 13 residues. CDR1 ENHRY and CDR2 SYGVKD come from the germline V gene. CDR3 coding DNA: TGTGCCATCAGTGATGGCAGGGACAATGAGCAGTTCTTC. Amino acid sequence: CAISDGRDNEQFF.

This clone was counted between two and nine times. The junction shows a germline mismatch at one end, possibly a read error. V is TRBV6-6 and J is TRBJ1-6; 7 nucleotides align to TRBD1. CDR1 is MNHNY and CDR2 is SVGAGI in the germline V gene (reference sequence). The CDR3 runs 15 residues. Here the CDR3 DNA reads TGTGCCATCAGTTACGACCCGGGGACAGCTTCACCCCTCCACTTT. Protein: CAISYDPGTASPLHF.

In this sample, this clone turned up many times. This sequence joins TRBV30 and TRBJ1-6, with no clear D. Germline-derived CDR1 and CDR2 are GTSNPN and SVGIG (reference sequence). V gave up 4 bases and J gave up 0 bases, with 7 bases separating them. CDR3 length equals 14 residues. CDR3 sequence: CAWKESSYNSPLHF. The CDR3 DNA follows: TGTGCCTGGAAGGAGAGCTCCTATAATTCACCCCTCCACTTT.

Many counts were recorded for this clone. The chain carries TRBV19 and TRBJ2-3, with 11 bases matching TRBD1. The germline V gene has CDR1 LNHDA and CDR2 SQIVND (reference sequence). With 9 bases clipped from V and 4 bases from J, the junction kept 9 bases outside the gene matches. This CDR3 spans 15 amino acids. The CDR3 nucleotides read TGTGCCAGCAATCGAGGGACAGGGGGATCAGATACGCAGTATTTT. The encoded protein is CASNRGTGGSDTQYF.

The table lists this clone with many counts. This chain joins TRBV20-1 and TRBJ1-2, with D unclear. CDR3 length: 12 residues. Germline values: CDR1 DFQATT, CDR2 SNEGSKA (reference sequence). The germline V and J ends were trimmed by 3 bases and 1 base, with 6 bases remaining between them. The CDR3 region is CSASGLNYGYTF. CDR3 coding DNA: TGCAGTGCTAGTGGTCTTAACTATGGCTACACCTTC.

This clone is medium-sized. This CDR3 reads CASSILGTDGYTF. The CDR3 DNA reads as TGTGCCAGTAGTATATTAGGGACGGATGGCTACACCTTC. The chain has TRBV19 and TRBJ1-2; D perhaps matches TRBD1 (5 bases). The V end lost 2 bases, the J end lost 6 bases, and 10 bases lay between the germline ends. From germline, CDR1 is LNHDA and CDR2 SQIVND (reference sequence). The CDR3 is 13 residues long.

In DNA, the CDR3 is TGTGCCAGCGTTCGACAGGCTAGCGGGAGGTATAAGGGGGATCGGTTTTTT. Encoded protein: CASVRQASGRYKGDRFF. The chain is built from TRBV27 and TRBJ2-2; 11 positions agree with TRBD2. The CDR3 runs to 17 residues. The germline V gene has CDR1 MNHEY and CDR2 SMNVEV (reference sequence). Losses at the gene ends were 8 bases for V and 16 bases for J; bases not matched to a gene: 24.

This clone was recorded many times. A much larger clone differs by one base, so this may be a read error. The chain recombines TRBV7-3 with TRBJ2-2; 7 positions agree with TRBD1. Germline CDR1 reads SGHTA; CDR2 reads FQGTGA. The V gene end was trimmed by 4 bases and the J gene end by 7 bases; junction bases not matched to a gene: 15. The CDR3 sequence is 17 residues long. The CDR3 nucleotides are TGTGCCAGCAGCTCAACGAGAGACAGGGTCATCAACGGGGAGCTGTTTTTT. Translating gives CASSSTRDRVINGELFF. Full variable domain (outside the CDR3, taken from reference TRBV7-3 and TRBJ2-2): GAGVSQTPSNKVTEKGKYVELRCDPISGHTALYWYRQSLGQGPEFLIYFQGTGAADDSGLPNDRFFAVRPEGSVSTLKIQRTERGDSAVYLCASSSTRDRVINGELFFGEGSRLTVL.

This clone was picked up many times. The rearrangement uses TRBV7-9 and TRBJ2-3; D might be TRBD2 (5 bases). The CDR3 contains 15 residues. Germline V lookup: CDR1 SEHNR, CDR2 FQNEAQ (reference sequence). V lost 0 bases to trimming and J lost 2 bases, with 9 bases between them. CDR3 residues: CASSLAASHTDTQYF. The DNA of the CDR3 is TGTGCCAGCAGCTTAGCGGCTAGCCACACAGATACGCAGTATTTT.

This clone was seen many times. The V and J genes are TRBV9 and TRBJ1-1; no clear D. The length of the CDR3 is 14 residues. Between the trimmed V and J ends, which lost 0 bases and 1 base, there was a span of 7 bases. Germline CDR1 and CDR2: SGDLS and YYNGEE. CDR3 DNA sequence: TGTGCCAGCAGCGTAGAGCCGGCGAACACTGAAGCTTTCTTT. As protein: CASSVEPANTEAFF.

This clone was recorded many times. J is TRBJ2-5 and V is TRBV7-2, with 9 positions matching TRBD1. Germline CDR1 SGHTA, CDR2 FQGNSA. The ends lost 7 bases at V and 5 bases at J; junction bases unmatched: 11. The length of the CDR3 is 15 residues. CDR3 in DNA: TGTGCCAGCACCCCACGGGACAGGGTCAAGGAGACCCAGTACTTC. Its translation: CASTPRDRVKETQYF.

In its sample, this clone was seen many times. The chain combines TRBV3-1 with TRBJ2-1; 7 bases align to TRBD2. The CDR3 consists of 12 residues. Germline V gives CDR1 LGHDT, CDR2 YNNKEL (reference sequence). Losses at the gene ends were 4 bases for V and 15 bases for J; bases not matched to a gene: 9. The CDR3 loop is CASSRSKAGTFF. The CDR3 DNA reads TGTGCCAGCAGCCGGAGTAAAGCGGGAACGTTCTTC.

This clone appeared many times. The chain joins TRBV7-2 to TRBJ2-7; 9 bases line up with TRBD2. The V gene end was trimmed by 2 bases and the J gene end by 1 base; junction bases not matched to a gene: 9. CDR1 SGHTA and CDR2 FQGNSA come from the germline V gene. CDR3 length equals 17 residues. CDR3 in DNA: TGTGCCAGCAGCTTACGTGGCCCTAGCGGGGCTTCCTACGAGCAGTACTTC. Translated: CASSLRGPSGASYEQYF.

In the case of this clone: The junction departs from germline at one end; a sequencing error may be responsible. The rearrangement joins TRBV6-2 or TRBV6-3 to TRBJ1-4; no clear D. Germline CDR1 is MNHEY and CDR2 is SVGEGT. This CDR3 has 11 amino acids. The CDR3 protein is CVSGRNEKLYF. DNA for the CDR3: TGTGTCAGCGGAAGGAATGAAAAACTGTATTTT.